Given below is one T cell receptor beta chain in context. There are a few counts of this clonotype. Its antigen is still unknown. No base quality information exists; no much larger clone differs at one position. The entry originates in a study of CD8 T cells in ankylosing spondylitis (dated by TCRdb to about 2017). A note on the overall study: The study profiled T cell receptor beta repertoires in healthy donors and ankylosing spondylitis patients to find disease-linked TCR variants. The whole study cohort included over a hundred healthy donors and 25 ankylosing spondylitis patients. Peripheral blood was sampled, and synovial fluid was additionally collected from ankylosing spondylitis patients.

What the authors observed across the whole study: In peripheral blood, the disease-linked clones were found at relatively low frequencies and had a CD8+ phenotype. The disease-linked clones were reported to be significantly enriched in matched synovial fluid samples from ankylosing spondylitis patients. Some TCR beta motif variants had previously been reported in synovial fluid and blood of reactive arthritis patients, which suggested common disease-initiation mechanisms. A TCR beta motif made up of eight highly homologous amino acid variants appeared to be characteristic of blood from ankylosing spondylitis patients.

Data came from an Illumina HiSeq 2500. Quantitative 5'-RACE with molecular barcodes was the method used to prepare the TCR beta libraries. As for the authors' bioinformatics: To identify disease-linked TCR variants, a new computational method was used, one built on a probabilistic model of VDJ rearrangement. TCRdb redid the processing of the public reads, applying fastp at Q25 and MiXCR, and retained in-frame beta chains. Each entry is one CDR3 protein sequence, shown with its most common DNA and genes. These V and J calls are TCRdb output, not the study's own analysis. The sample has 230,000 or so distinct CDR3 sequences on record, 18% of them singletons. The ten largest clones add up to roughly 34% of the sample. The source is a male donor with ankylosing spondylitis or in good health (not recorded which). Sequencing was performed on blood, either unsorted or a sorted T cell fraction (not recorded which).

The nucleotide sequence reads as follows: TGTGCCAGCAGTGACGGACAACATCCAGGGACGACTAATGAAAAACTGTTTTTT. It is translated as CASSDGQHPGTTNEKLFF. This receptor chain uses TRBV6-2 or TRBV6-3 and TRBJ1-4, and perhaps TRBD1 as D gene, on 5 matching bases. CDR1 and CDR2, per the germline V gene, are MNHEY and SVGEGT. The CDR3 runs 18 residues from the cysteine to the phenylalanine. Only the CDR3 region is kept as DNA, spanning 54 bases read in frame from base 1. V loses 5 bases, J loses 2 bases, and the germline ends lie 21 bases apart.